This record looks at one T cell receptor (beta chain) sequence and its context. Its target is not known. The time point denotes: cycle 4 day 1 (C4D1), after around six weeks of nivolumab. All patients experienced relapse after autologous stem cell transplantation, and brentuximab vedotin exposure was variable. Magnetic negative selection served to purify CD4+ T cells out of PBMCs that had been thawed. Looked up from germline, CDR1 is LNHDA and CDR2 is SQIVND (reference sequence). The J segment lost 0 bases and the V segment lost 5 bases, leaving 15 bases of the junction unmatched. The CDR3 contains 19 residues. The data were taken from a study of PD-1 blockade in classical Hodgkin lymphoma. Repertoires were generated with immunoSEQ multiplex PCR, while TCRdb's copy carries only in-frame clones and drops some. The data show around 30,000 clones, roughly 90% seen once. Study results and limitations: With respect to the repertoire differences, their causes, possibly disease activity or prior therapy, remain undefined.

The rearrangement joins TRBV19 to TRBJ1-2, with 10 bases fitting TRBD1. Sequenced here: CD4+ T cells from blood, sampled before the fourth cycle of nivolumab. The receptor comes from a human donor with classical Hodgkin lymphoma. The CDR3 DNA reads TGTGCCAGTAGTGTCCTCGCCGGACAGGGGGTCTTTTCTAACTATGGCTACACCTTC. The encoded protein is CASSVLAGQGVFSNYGYTF. The full variable domain, rest sourced from reference TRBV19 and TRBJ1-2, is DGGITQSPKYLFRKEGQNVTLSCEQNLNHDAMYWYRQDPGQGLRLIYYSQIVNDFQKGDIAEGYSVSREKKESFPLTVTSAQKNPTAFYLCASSVLAGQGVFSNYGYTFGSGTRLTVV.